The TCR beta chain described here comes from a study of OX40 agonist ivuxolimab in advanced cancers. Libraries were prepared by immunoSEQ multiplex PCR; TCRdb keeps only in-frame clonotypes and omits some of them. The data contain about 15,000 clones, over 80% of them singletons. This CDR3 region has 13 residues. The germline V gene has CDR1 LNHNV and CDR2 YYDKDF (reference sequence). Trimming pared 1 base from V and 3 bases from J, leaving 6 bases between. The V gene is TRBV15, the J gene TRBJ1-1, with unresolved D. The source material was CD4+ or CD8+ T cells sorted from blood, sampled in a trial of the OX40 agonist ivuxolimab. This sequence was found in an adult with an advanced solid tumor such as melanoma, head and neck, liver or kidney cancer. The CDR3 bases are TGTGCCACCAGCAGAGTTGGGGACACTGAAGCTTTCTTT. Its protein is CATSRVGDTEAFF.